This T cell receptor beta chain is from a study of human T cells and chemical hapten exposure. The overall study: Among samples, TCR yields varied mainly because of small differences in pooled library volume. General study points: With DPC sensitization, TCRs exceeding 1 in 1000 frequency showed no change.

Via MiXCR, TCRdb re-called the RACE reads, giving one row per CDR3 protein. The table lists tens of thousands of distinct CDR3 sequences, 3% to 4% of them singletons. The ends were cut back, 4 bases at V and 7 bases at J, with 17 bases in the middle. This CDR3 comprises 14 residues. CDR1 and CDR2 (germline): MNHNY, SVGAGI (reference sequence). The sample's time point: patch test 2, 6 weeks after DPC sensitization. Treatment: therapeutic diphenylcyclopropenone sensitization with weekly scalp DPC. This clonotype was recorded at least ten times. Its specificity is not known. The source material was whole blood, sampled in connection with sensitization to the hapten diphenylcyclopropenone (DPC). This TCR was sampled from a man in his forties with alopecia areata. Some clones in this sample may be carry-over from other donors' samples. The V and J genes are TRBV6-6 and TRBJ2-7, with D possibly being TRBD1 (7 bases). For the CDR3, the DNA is TGTGCCAGCAGTTGGAGGGGGCTTGATGAAGAGCAGTACTTC. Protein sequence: CASSWRGLDEEQYF.